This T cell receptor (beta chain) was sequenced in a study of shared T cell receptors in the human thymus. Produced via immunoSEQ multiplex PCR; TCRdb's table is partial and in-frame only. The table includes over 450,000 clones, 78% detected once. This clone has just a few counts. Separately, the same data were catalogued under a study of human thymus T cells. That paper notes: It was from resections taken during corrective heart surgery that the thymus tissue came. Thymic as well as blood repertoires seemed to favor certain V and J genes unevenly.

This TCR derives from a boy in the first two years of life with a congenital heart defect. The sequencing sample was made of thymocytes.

The CDR3 is CASSRGGRDNNEQFF. In DNA, the CDR3 is TGTGCCAGCTCCCGGGGCGGGAGGGACAACAATGAGCAGTTCTTC. The V call is TRBV18, the J call TRBJ2-1; 9 bases line up with TRBD2. The CDR3 is 15 amino acids. The V and J ends lost 6 bases and 5 bases, in that order; junction bases with no gene match: 8. Germline values: CDR1 KGHSH, CDR2 LQKENI.